These T cell receptor delta chains were read from a single sample in a study of gamma-delta chains in newborns, infants, children. TCRdb re-called the reads using CATT. The table shows under 5,000 delta-chain clones, with approximately 2% occurring only once. Sequencing used blood. The receptor set was obtained from a child who was a newborn, infant or young child, either healthy, febrile or measles-vaccinated (not recorded which). CDR3s include the opening cysteine and the closing phenylalanine or tryptophan. Each record gives: clone size, J gene, V gene, D gene, CDR3 length, CDR3 DNA, CDR3 protein. The D gene is left open where the match is weak. Some rows mark clone size as missing; the rest say once, few, many or name a class of expanded clone.

medium-sized,TRDJ1,TRDV1,TRDD3,21,TGTGCTCTTGGGGAACGAGGGGGCCTACCTGGGATACGCGCCTACACCGATAAACTCATCTTT,CALGERGGLPGIRAYTDKLIF
large,TRDJ1,TRDV1,TRDD3,15,TGTGCTCTTGGGAAACAGGGATACGCAGGCGATAAACTCATCTTT,CALGKQGYAGDKLIF
large,TRDJ2,TRDV3,NA,12,TGTGCCTTTGGGGGATTGACAGCACAACTCTTCTTT,CAFGGLTAQLFF
NA,TRDJ3,TRDV2,TRDD3,18,TGTGCCTGTGACCCAACTGGGGGACCCTCCTGGGACACCCGACAGATGTTTTTC,CACDPTGGPSWDTRQMFF
few,TRDJ3,TRDV2,TRDD3,18,TGTGCCTGTGACACCGCTGGGGGATACTCCTGGGACACCCGACAGATGTTCTTC,CACDTAGGYSWDTRQMFF
NA,TRDJ3,TRDV2,TRDD3,18,TGTGCCTGTGACCTACTGGGGGATAGCTCCTGGGGCACCCGACAGATGTTTTTC,CACDLLGDSSWGTRQMFF
NA,TRDJ3,TRDV2,NA,18,TGTGCCTGTGACACCGCGGATGCAAGCTCCTGGGACACCCGACAGATGTTTTTC,CACDTADASSWDTRQMFF
large,TRDJ3,TRDV2,TRDD3,22,TGTGCCTGTGACACCCTTACTGGGGGATACGCATCCAGCTCCTGGGACACCCGACAGATGTTTTTC,CACDTLTGGYASSSWDTRQMFF
NA,TRDJ1,TRDV2,TRDD3,17,TGTGCCTGTGACACACTGGGGGATGGAGAGTACACCGATAAACTCATCTTT,CACDTLGDGEYTDKLIF
few,TRDJ3,TRDV2,TRDD3,20,TGTGCCTGTGACACCGTATCTGGGGGATATAGCTCCTGGGACACCCGACAGATGTTTTTC,CACDTVSGGYSSWDTRQMFF
few,TRDJ2,TRDV2,TRDD3,16,TGTGCCTGTGACACGCTGGGGGATACGGGTCCAGCACAACTCTTCTTT,CACDTLGDTGPAQLFF
few,TRDJ2,TRDV2,TRDD3,17,TGTGCCTGTGACGTACTGGGGGATACGCTAGGGACAGCACAACTCTTCTTT,CACDVLGDTLGTAQLFF
NA,TRDJ1,TRDV3,TRDD3,18,TGTGCCTTTACGACCCCCCGTACTGGGGGACTAAACACCGATAAACCCATCTTT,CAFTTPRTGGLNTDKPIF
few,TRDJ1,TRDV1,NA,20,TGTGCTCTTGGGGAACATCCCTGGAAGGGATCCCTCCCTTACACCGATAATCTCATCTTT,CALGEHPWKGSLPYTDNLIF
few,TRDJ1,TRDV2,TRDD3,15,TGTGCCTGTGACATGCTGGGGGATAAGTCCGATAAACTCATCTTT,CACDMLGDKSDKLIF
few,TRDJ3,TRDV2,NA,17,TGTGCCTGTGACACCATGGGGGGATCCTGGGACACCCGACAGATGTTTTTC,CACDTMGGSWDTRQMFF
few,TRDJ3,TRDV2,TRDD3,19,TGTGCCTGTGACACTTTGGGGGATACGGACTCCTGGGACACCCGACAGATGTTTTTC,CACDTLGDTDSWDTRQMFF
NA,TRDJ2,TRDV2,TRDD3,20,TGTGCCTGTGACACCGTTCCGGCAGGACTGGGGGATACAACGACAGCACAACTCTTCTTT,CACDTVPAGLGDTTTAQLFF
medium-sized,TRDJ3,TRDV2,TRDD3,19,TGTGCCTGTGACACACTGGGGGATACTCGCTCCTGGGACACCCGACAGATGTTTTTC,CACDTLGDTRSWDTRQMFF
NA,TRDJ3,TRDV2,NA,21,TGTGCCTGTGACCGTGTTGGGGGGTCTCCCCCCAGCTCCTGGGACACCCGACAGATGTTTTTC,CACDRVGGSPPSSWDTRQMFF
many,TRDJ1,TRDV3,TRDD3,20,TGTGCCTTTAGACCAACCCCCGTTTTAGGGGATACGCGTTACACCGATAAACTCATCTTT,CAFRPTPVLGDTRYTDKLIF
NA,TRDJ3,TRDV2,TRDD3,22,TGTGCCTGTGACGGTCCCCTTCTGGGGGATATAGGCTTCTCCTGGGACACCCGACAGATGTTTTTC,CACDGPLLGDIGFSWDTRQMFF
NA,TRDJ1,TRDV1,TRDD3,21,TGTGCTCTTGGGGAACTAACGGAACTGGGGGATAAACCCGAGGACACCGATAAACTCATCTTT,CALGELTELGDKPEDTDKLIF
NA,TRDJ3,TRDV2,NA,14,TGTGCCTGTGACGTACTGGGGGACACCCGACAGATGTTTTTC,CACDVLGDTRQMFF
NA,TRDJ1,TRDV2,TRDD3,15,TGTGCCTGTGACATGCTGGGGGATAACACCGATAAACTCATCTTT,CACDMLGDNTDKLIF
few,TRDJ3,TRDV2,TRDD3,19,TGTGCCTGTGACACCACTACTGGGGGATACTCCTGGGACACCCGACAGATGTTTTTC,CACDTTTGGYSWDTRQMFF
NA,TRDJ2,TRDV2,TRDD3,14,TGTGCCTGTGACCGACTGGGGGATACAGCACAACTCTTCTTT,CACDRLGDTAQLFF
few,TRDJ1,TRDV2,TRDD3,16,TGTGCCTGTGACAAGTACTGGGGGATACAAAGCGATAAACTCATCTTT,CACDKYWGIQSDKLIF
NA,TRDJ3,TRDV2,TRDD3,20,TGTGCCTGTGACACGTACTGGGGGATACCCAGCTCCTGGGACACCCGACAGATGTTTTTC,CACDTYWGIPSSWDTRQMFF
few,TRDJ3,TRDV2,TRDD3,20,TGTGCCTGTGACACGGTACTGGGGATACTAAATACCTGGGACACCCGACAGATGTTTTTC,CACDTVLGILNTWDTRQMFF
few,TRDJ3,TRDV2,TRDD3,20,TGTGCCTGTGACAGTACTGGGGGATACTATAGCTCCTGGGACACCCGACAGATGTTTTTC,CACDSTGGYYSSWDTRQMFF
NA,TRDJ3,TRAV29/DV5,NA,23,NA,CSVLLCSKRAWDSSSWDTRQMFF
large,TRDJ1,TRDV3,NA,12,TGTGCCTTTGAGGGATACACCGATAAACTCATCTTT,CAFEGYTDKLIF
NA,TRDJ3,TRDV2,TRDD3,19,TGTGCCTGTGACAAAGTACTGGGGGATAGCTCCTGGGACACCCGGCAGATGTTTTTC,CACDKVLGDSSWDTRQMFF
large,TRDJ1,TRDV1,NA,12,TGTGCTCTTGGCCTGGGCACCGATAAACTCATCTTT,CALGLGTDKLIF
few,TRDJ3,TRDV2,NA,18,TGTGCCTGTGACACGGCAGGGGCAAGCTCCTGGGACACCCGACAGATGTTTTTC,CACDTAGASSWDTRQMFF
NA,TRDJ3,TRDV2,TRDD3,19,TGTGCCTGTGACACTACTGGGGGATACATCTCCTGGGACACCCGACAGATGTTTTTC,CACDTTGGYISWDTRQMFF
few,TRDJ3,TRDV2,TRDD3,17,TGTGCCTGTGACATGACGGGGATATCCTGGGACACCCGACAGATGTTTTTC,CACDMTGISWDTRQMFF
NA,TRDJ3,TRDV2,TRDD3,20,TGTGCCTGTGACACCTTTACTGGGGGCCTAAGCTCCTGGGACACCCGACAGATGTTTTTC,CACDTFTGGLSSWDTRQMFF
large,TRDJ1,TRDV1,TRDD3,12,TGTGCTCTTGGGATACTGGGGGATAAACTCATCTTT,CALGILGDKLIF
few,TRDJ3,TRDV2,NA,16,TGTGCCTGTGACGAGTCTTTCACCTGGGACACCCGACAGATGTTTTTC,CACDESFTWDTRQMFF
few,TRDJ3,TRDV2,TRDD3,19,TGTGCCTGTGACAAACTACTGGGGGACCACTCCTGGGACACCCGACAGATGTTTTTC,CACDKLLGDHSWDTRQMFF
NA,TRDJ3,TRDV2,TRDD3,18,TGTGCCTGTGAGAGGGTGGGGGATCGCTCCTGGGACACCCGACAGATGTTTTTC,CACERVGDRSWDTRQMFF
few,TRDJ3,TRDV2,NA,18,TGTGCCTGTGACACCGGTTTCTCAAGCTCCTGGGACACCCGACAGATGTTTTTC,CACDTGFSSSWDTRQMFF
few,TRDJ3,TRDV2,NA,18,TGTGCCTGTGACACCGGATCCGCCAGCTCCTGGGACACCCGACAGATGTTTTTC,CACDTGSASSWDTRQMFF
large,TRDJ3,TRDV2,TRDD3,17,TGTGCCTGTGACACCACTGGGGGCTCCTGGGACACCCGACAGATGTTTTTC,CACDTTGGSWDTRQMFF
NA,TRDJ3,TRDV2,TRDD3,21,TGTGCCTGTGACACCGGTTGGGGGATACGCCCGAGCTCCTGGGACACCCGACAGATGTTTTTC,CACDTGWGIRPSSWDTRQMFF
few,TRDJ2,TRDV1,TRDD3,19,TGTGCTCTTGGGGACCCGAAGCACGGGGACTGGGGGACACCCGCACAACCCTTCTTT,CALGDPKHGDWGTPAQPFF
few,TRDJ3,TRDV2,TRDD3,19,TGTGCCTGTGACACCGTACTGGGGGATATTAGCTGGGACACCCGACAGATGTTTTTC,CACDTVLGDISWDTRQMFF